Listed below are T cell receptor beta chains from one sample, sequenced in a study of blood T cell repertoires in COVID-19. The data were produced by immunoSEQ multiplex PCR, yet TCRdb's version contains in-frame clones alone and is incomplete. The data show approximately 250,000 clones, approximately 87% seen once. The specimen sequenced was peripheral blood. Source of these receptors: a human donor in a cohort sampled during active COVID-19. The CDR3 runs from the conserved cysteine through the conserved F or W. Each record gives: CDR3 protein, clone size, V gene, J gene. The size of a clone is reported for some rows only, either as once, few or many, or as a class for expanded clones.

CSAQGGYTF,.,TRBV20-1,TRBJ1-2
CASSPHRTGFGYTF,few,TRBV7-2,TRBJ1-2
CASSPQGPNYGYTF,.,TRBV18,TRBJ1-2
CASSDWGLNTEAFF,.,TRBV25-1,TRBJ1-1
CASSPLHQGANEKLFF,.,TRBV18,TRBJ1-4
CASSYSSGPEKLFF,.,TRBV6-5,TRBJ1-4
CASSSGTGGVDEKLFF,.,TRBV5-4,TRBJ1-4
CASSWRQGVAYEQYF,.,TRBV27,TRBJ2-7
CASSLRGATNYGYTF,.,TRBV7-2,TRBJ1-2
CASSLDGGAYGYTF,.,TRBV5-1,TRBJ1-2
CATSRAVSSGRTGELFF,.,TRBV15,TRBJ2-2
CASSVSYYEQYF,.,TRBV11-2,TRBJ2-7
CAIRAGTGAGNQPQHF,.,TRBV10-3,TRBJ1-5
CASSTRQGPGELFF,.,TRBV19,TRBJ2-2
CASSLPGQDGELFF,.,TRBV7-9,TRBJ2-2
CASNLVGDKNIQYF,.,TRBV19,TRBJ2-4
CASSESGRINYGYTF,once,TRBV2,TRBJ1-2
CSAEAPGGCHF,few,TRBV20-1,TRBJ1-6
CASSQSLTGNTEAFF,.,TRBV4-3,TRBJ1-1
CASSPRGGELLYEQYF,.,TRBV9,TRBJ2-7
CASHSSGGVQYF,.,TRBV27,TRBJ2-4
CASSPGQYYNEQFF,.,TRBV5-1,TRBJ2-1
CASRGQGRAEAFF,.,TRBV28,TRBJ1-1
CASSSGQANLYNEQFF,once,TRBV13,TRBJ2-1
CASSGGQVAYEQYF,.,TRBV9,TRBJ2-7
CASSKIAGPPQHF,.,TRBV21-1,TRBJ1-5
CASSELRSGNTIYF,.,TRBV2,TRBJ1-3
CASSPVGPGAQYF,.,TRBV5-1,TRBJ2-5
CASSPNLNEQFF,.,TRBV3-1/TRBV3-2,TRBJ2-1
CASSRSSPQAQPQHF,.,TRBV11-3,TRBJ1-5
CASSLTTSGGAGIDYNEQFF,.,TRBV9,TRBJ2-1
CASKQSGNYGYTF,.,TRBV6-4,TRBJ1-2
CASSVVAGWTTPDTQYF,.,TRBV9,TRBJ2-3
CASSAGTAYNQPQHF,.,TRBV19,TRBJ1-5
CASRWRASGANVLTF,once,TRBV11-3,TRBJ2-6
CSVGYGRSPNEQYF,.,TRBV29-1,TRBJ2-7
CASSSGGLAGHTGELFF,.,TRBV5-1,TRBJ2-2
CASSEVTGFYPPQHF,.,TRBV2,TRBJ1-5
CASSQGAGGWYNEQFF,.,TRBV3-1/TRBV3-2,TRBJ2-1
CASSSTLKGQGAGETQYF,.,TRBV7-8,TRBJ2-5
CASERTENTEAFF,.,TRBV10-3,TRBJ1-1
CASSPGLAADTQYF,.,TRBV7-3,TRBJ2-3
CASSESRRGGRDTQYF,.,TRBV10-2,TRBJ2-3
CASSIGTSGAIQETQYF,.,TRBV19,TRBJ2-5
CASSENGDRDDGDISYTF,.,TRBV21-1,TRBJ1-2
CASSEYRASNQPQHF,few,TRBV2,TRBJ1-5
CASRTGTGGSPLHF,.,TRBV5-6,TRBJ1-6
CASSLLAATNEKLFF,.,TRBV5-6,TRBJ1-4
CASSLDNSPLHF,.,TRBV18,TRBJ1-6
CSASQAGTTDTQYF,.,TRBV20-1,TRBJ2-3